The clone carrying this T cell receptor beta chain was seen a single time. This sample was taken from a study of blood T cell repertoires in COVID-19. Study information: Specimens from acute and convalescent COVID-19 originated in the United States, Italy and Spain. The analysed material was cDNA or gDNA that came from T cells, B-cell-depleted T cells, or PBMCs.

Original processing methods: Amplification from reference gene primers served as the basis for estimated nucleated cell counts. The assay was immunoSEQ multiplex PCR, and TCRdb's table has in-frame clones only and misses some. V, J and clone size were drawn from that table, and D and trimming were deduced from the DNA. The table shows a few hundred thousand clones, with 75% to 90% occurring only once. The receptor was derived from a man aged 55 to 70 who had recovered from COVID-19. The source material was peripheral blood.

Here the CDR3 DNA reads TGTGCCAGCAGCTTAAGCTCCCCCGGGGGGACAGATACGCAGTATTTT. Protein sequence: CASSLSSPGGTDTQYF. V gene TRBV7-6 combines with J gene TRBJ2-3, with 7 bases aligning to TRBD2. The CDR3 totals 16 residues. The ends lost 2 bases at V and 3 bases at J; junction bases unmatched: 8. The germline gives CDR1 SGHVS, CDR2 FNYEAQ.